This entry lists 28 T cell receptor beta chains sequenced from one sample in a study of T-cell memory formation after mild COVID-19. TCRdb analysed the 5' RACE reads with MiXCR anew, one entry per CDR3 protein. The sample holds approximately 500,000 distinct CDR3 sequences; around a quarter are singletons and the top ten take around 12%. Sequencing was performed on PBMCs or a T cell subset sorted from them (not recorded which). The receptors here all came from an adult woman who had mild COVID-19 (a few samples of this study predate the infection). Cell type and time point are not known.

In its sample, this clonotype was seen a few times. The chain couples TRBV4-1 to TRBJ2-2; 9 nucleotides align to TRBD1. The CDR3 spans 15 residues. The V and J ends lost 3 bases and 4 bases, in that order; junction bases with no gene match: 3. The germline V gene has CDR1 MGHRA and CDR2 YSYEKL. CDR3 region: CASSQNRGPTGELFF. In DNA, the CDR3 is TGCGCCAGCAGCCAGAACAGGGGGCCCACCGGGGAGCTGTTTTTT.

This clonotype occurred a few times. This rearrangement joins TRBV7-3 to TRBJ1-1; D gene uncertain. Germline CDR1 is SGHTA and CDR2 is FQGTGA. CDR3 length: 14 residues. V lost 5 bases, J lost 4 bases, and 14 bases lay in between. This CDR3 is CASSPHVSSTEAFF. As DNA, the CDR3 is TGTGCCAGCAGCCCCCACGTATCGAGCACTGAAGCTTTCTTT.

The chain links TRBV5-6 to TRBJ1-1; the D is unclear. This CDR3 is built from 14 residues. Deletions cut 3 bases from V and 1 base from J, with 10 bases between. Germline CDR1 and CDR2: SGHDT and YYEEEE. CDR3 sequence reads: CASSSQRRNTEAFF. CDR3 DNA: TGTGCCAGCAGCTCACAACGGAGGAACACTGAAGCTTTCTTT.

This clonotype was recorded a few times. The chain's CDR3 is CASSMSGTSGRSSYEQYF. CDR3 DNA: TGTGCCAGTAGTATGTCCGGGACTAGCGGAAGAAGCTCCTACGAGCAGTACTTC. The genes are TRBV19 and TRBJ2-7; 11 bases line up with TRBD2. Germline CDR1 reads LNHDA; CDR2 reads SQIVND (reference sequence). The V and J ends lost 3 bases and 0 bases, in that order; junction bases with no gene match: 10. The CDR3 runs to 18 residues.

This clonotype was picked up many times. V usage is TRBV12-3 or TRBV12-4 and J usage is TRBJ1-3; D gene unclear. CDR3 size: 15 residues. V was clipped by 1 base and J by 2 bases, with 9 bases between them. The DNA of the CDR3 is TGTGCCAGCAGTTTAGAGCGAGCAACTGGAAACACCATATATTTT. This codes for CASSLERATGNTIYF.

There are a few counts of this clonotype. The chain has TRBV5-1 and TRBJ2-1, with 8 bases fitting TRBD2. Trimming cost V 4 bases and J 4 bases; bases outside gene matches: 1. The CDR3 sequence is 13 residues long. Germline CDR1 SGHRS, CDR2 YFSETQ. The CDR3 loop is CASSTGGYNEQFF. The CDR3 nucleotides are TGCGCCAGCAGCACGGGGGGGTACAATGAGCAGTTCTTC. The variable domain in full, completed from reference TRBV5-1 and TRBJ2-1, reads KAGVTQTPRYLIKTRGQQVTLSCSPISGHRSVSWYQQTPGQGLQFLFEYFSETQRNKGNFPGRFSGRQFSNSRSEMNVSTLELGDSALYLCASSTGGYNEQFFGPGTRLTVL.

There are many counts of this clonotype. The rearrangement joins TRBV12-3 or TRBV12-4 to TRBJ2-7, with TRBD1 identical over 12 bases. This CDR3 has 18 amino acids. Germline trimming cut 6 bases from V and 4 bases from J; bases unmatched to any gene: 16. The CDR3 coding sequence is TGTGCCAGCAGAGCCGGTGGGACAGGGGGCCAGTTCTCGTACGAGCAGTACTTC. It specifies CASRAGGTGGQFSYEQYF.

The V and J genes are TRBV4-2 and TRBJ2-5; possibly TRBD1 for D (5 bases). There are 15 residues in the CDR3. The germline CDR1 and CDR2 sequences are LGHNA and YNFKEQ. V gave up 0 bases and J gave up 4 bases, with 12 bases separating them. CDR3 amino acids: CASSQDVGQGETQYF. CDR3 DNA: TGTGCCAGCAGCCAAGATGTCGGGCAGGGAGAGACCCAGTACTTC.

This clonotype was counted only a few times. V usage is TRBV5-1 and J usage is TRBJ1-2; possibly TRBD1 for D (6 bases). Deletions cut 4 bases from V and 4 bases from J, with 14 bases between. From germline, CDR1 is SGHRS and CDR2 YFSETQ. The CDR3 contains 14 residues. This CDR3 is CASSRPDSLYGYTF. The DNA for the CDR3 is TGCGCCAGCAGCCGGCCGGACAGTCTCTATGGCTACACCTTC.

The CDR3 sequence is CASSLALAGAYEQYF. The CDR3 region has the DNA TGTGCCAGCAGCTTAGCCTTGGCGGGAGCCTACGAGCAGTACTTC. The chain has TRBV7-6 and TRBJ2-7; TRBD2 matches 7 bases. This CDR3 is built from 15 residues. Germline assignment: CDR1 SGHVS and CDR2 FNYEAQ. With 0 bases clipped from V and 2 bases from J, the junction kept 4 bases outside the gene matches.

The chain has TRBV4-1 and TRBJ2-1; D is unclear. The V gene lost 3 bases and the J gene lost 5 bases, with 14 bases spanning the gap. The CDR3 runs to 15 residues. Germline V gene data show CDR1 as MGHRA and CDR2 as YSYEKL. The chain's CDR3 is CASSQGIEWNNEQFF. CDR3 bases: TGCGCCAGCAGCCAGGGGATAGAGTGGAACAATGAGCAGTTCTTC.

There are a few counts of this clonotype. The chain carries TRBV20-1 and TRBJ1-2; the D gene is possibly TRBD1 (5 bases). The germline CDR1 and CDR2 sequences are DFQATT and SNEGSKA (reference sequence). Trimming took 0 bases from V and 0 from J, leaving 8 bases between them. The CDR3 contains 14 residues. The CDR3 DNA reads TGCAGTGCTAGAGATGCAGGGTCTAACTATGGCTACACCTTC. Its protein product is CSARDAGSNYGYTF.

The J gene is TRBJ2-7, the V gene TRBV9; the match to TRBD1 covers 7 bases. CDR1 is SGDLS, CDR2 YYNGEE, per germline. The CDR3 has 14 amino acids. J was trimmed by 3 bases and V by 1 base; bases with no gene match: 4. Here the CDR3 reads CASSVSNRGYEQYF. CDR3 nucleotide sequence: TGTGCCAGCAGCGTATCAAACAGGGGCTACGAGCAGTACTTC.

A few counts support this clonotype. CDR3 amino acids: CASSSGLDPSNEQFF. As DNA, the CDR3 is TGTGCCAGCAGCTCGGGACTAGATCCGTCCAATGAGCAGTTCTTC. The chain couples TRBV7-7 to TRBJ2-1; 8 nucleotides line up with TRBD2. The CDR3 length is 15 residues. The V segment lost 4 bases and the J segment 6 bases; nucleotides outside the gene matches: 8. Germline CDR1 reads SSHAT; CDR2 reads FNYEAQ (reference sequence).

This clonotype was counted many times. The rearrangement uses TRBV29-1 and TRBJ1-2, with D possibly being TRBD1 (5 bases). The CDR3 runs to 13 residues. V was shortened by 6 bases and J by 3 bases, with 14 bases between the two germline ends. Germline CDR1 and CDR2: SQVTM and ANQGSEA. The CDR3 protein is CSVRPGMDYGYTF. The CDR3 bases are TGCAGCGTCCGGCCAGGGATGGACTATGGCTACACCTTC.

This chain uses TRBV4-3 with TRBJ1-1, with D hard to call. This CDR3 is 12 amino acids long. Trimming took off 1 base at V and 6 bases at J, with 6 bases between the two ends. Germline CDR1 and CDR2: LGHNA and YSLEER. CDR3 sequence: CASSQGHSEAFF. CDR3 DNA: TGCGCCAGCAGCCAAGGGCACTCTGAAGCTTTCTTT.

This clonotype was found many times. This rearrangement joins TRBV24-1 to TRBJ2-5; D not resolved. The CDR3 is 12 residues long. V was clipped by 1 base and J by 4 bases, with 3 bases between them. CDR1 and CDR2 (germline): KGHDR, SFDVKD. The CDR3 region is CATSDFGETQYF. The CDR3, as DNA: TGTGCCACCAGTGATTTTGGAGAGACCCAGTACTTC.

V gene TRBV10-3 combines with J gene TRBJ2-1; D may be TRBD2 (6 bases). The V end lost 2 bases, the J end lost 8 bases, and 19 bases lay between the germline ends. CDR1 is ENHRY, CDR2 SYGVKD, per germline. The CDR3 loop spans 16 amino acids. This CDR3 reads CAISEPRRGRVYEQFF. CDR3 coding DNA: TGTGCCATCAGTGAGCCCCGGCGGGGCAGGGTCTATGAGCAGTTCTTC.

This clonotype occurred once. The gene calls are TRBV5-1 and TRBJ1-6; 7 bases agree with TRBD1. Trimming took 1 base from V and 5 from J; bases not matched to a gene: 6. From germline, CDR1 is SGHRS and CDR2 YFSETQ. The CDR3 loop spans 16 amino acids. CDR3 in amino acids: CASSLWTGTNNSPLHF. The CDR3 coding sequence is TGCGCCAGCAGCTTGTGGACAGGCACAAATAATTCACCCCTCCACTTT.

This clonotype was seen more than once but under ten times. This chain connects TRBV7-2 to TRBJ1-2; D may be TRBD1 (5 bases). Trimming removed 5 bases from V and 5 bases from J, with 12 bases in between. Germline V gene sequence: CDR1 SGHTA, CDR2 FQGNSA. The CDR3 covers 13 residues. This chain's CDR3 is CASSAGFNYGYTF. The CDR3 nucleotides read TGTGCCAGCAGCGCAGGGTTTAATTATGGCTACACCTTC.

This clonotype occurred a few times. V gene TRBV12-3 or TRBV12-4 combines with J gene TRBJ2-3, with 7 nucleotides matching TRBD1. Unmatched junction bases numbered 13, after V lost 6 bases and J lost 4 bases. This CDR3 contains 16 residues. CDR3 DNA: TGTGCCAGCAGCCGAGACAGGGCCCCCGGAGCAGATACGCAGTATTTT. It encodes CASSRDRAPGADTQYF.

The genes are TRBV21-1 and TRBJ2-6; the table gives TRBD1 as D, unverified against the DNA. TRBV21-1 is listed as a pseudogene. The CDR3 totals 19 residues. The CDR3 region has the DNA TGTGCCAGCAGCAAAAGGGGGCAGGATTCCCTCTGGGAGGCCAACGTCCTGACTTTC. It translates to CASSKRGQDSLWEANVLTF.

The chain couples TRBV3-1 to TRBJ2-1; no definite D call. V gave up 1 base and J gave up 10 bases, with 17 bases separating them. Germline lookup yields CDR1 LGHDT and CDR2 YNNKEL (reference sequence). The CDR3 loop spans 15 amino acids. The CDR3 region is CASSQVESSAAEQFF. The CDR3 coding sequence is TGTGCCAGCAGCCAAGTGGAGAGTAGTGCAGCGGAGCAGTTCTTC.

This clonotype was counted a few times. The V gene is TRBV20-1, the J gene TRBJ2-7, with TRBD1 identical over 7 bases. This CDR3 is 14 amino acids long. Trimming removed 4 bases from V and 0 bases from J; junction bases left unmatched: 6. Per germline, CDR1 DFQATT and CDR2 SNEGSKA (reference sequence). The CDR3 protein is CSATGQADSYEQYF. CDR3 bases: TGCAGTGCTACCGGACAGGCTGACTCCTACGAGCAGTACTTC.

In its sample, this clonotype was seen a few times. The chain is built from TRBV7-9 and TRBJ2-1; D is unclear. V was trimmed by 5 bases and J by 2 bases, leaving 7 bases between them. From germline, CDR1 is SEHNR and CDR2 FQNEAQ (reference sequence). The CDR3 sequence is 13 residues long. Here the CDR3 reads CASSPRTYNEQFF. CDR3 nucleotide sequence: TGTGCCAGCAGCCCACGTACCTACAATGAGCAGTTCTTC.

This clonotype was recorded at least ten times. The CDR3 DNA reads TGTGCCAGCAGGAGGGGGGCCGGGGAGCTGTTTTTT. Translated, it gives CASRRGAGELFF. This chain connects TRBV12-3 or TRBV12-4 to TRBJ2-2, with D perhaps given as TRBD1 or TRBD2 (6 bases each). The V gene lost 6 bases and the J gene lost 6 bases, with 8 bases spanning the gap. There are 12 residues in the CDR3.

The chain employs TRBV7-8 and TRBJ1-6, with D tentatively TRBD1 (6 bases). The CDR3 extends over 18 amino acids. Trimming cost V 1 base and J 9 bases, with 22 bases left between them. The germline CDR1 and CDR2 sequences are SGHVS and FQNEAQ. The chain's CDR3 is CASSLEGLTGTIFSPLHF. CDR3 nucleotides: TGTGCCAGCAGCTTAGAGGGACTAACCGGGACAATTTTTTCACCCCTCCACTTT.

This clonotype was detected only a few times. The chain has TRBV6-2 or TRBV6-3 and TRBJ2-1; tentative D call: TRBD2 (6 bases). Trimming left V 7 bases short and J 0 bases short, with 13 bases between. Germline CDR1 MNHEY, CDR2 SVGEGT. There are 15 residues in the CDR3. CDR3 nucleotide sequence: TGTGCCAGCACCAACAGCGGGCCCTCCTACAATGAGCAGTTCTTC. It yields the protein CASTNSGPSYNEQFF.